Listed below are T cell receptor beta chains from one sample, sequenced in a study of post-analysis software for immune sequencing data. One entry per CDR3 protein results from TCRdb running MiXCR on the PCR reads. Of about 770,000 distinct CDR3 sequences detected, just over 45% appear once; the ten largest clones hold approximately 4.4%. The sequencing input was blood. The origin of the receptors is a girl between 10 and 17 years old with multiple sclerosis. The conserved cysteine and the conserved F or W are not part of the CDR3 here. Clone size is not always given. Where it is, it says once, few, many or a class for expanded clones.

CDR3 protein: ATIESGSDEQF; V gene: TRBV24-1; clone size: few; CDR3 length: 11
CDR3 protein: SARVGSVSYEQY; V gene: TRBV20-1; clone size: NA; CDR3 length: 12
CDR3 protein: ASSLDPGPQY; V gene: TRBV6-2/TRBV6-3; clone size: NA; CDR3 length: 10
CDR3 protein: ASSQRAGIDNEQF; V gene: TRBV12-3/TRBV12-4; clone size: NA; CDR3 length: 13
CDR3 protein: ASSLPRQEPSGNQPQH; V gene: TRBV28; clone size: once; CDR3 length: 16
CDR3 protein: ASRWGTEAF; V gene: TRBV7-9; clone size: NA; CDR3 length: 9
CDR3 protein: SVNQGNYGYT; V gene: TRBV29-1; clone size: few; CDR3 length: 10
CDR3 protein: ASSLDKILDKNIQY; V gene: TRBV7-2; clone size: NA; CDR3 length: 14
CDR3 protein: SAPPAVHNEQF; V gene: TRBV20-1; clone size: NA; CDR3 length: 11
CDR3 protein: ASSRSLYEQF; V gene: TRBV12-3/TRBV12-4; clone size: NA; CDR3 length: 10